The 5 T cell receptor beta chains below were found in one sample sequenced in a study of type 1 regulatory T cells. Findings and caveats of the study: Compared with non-Tr1 cells, Tr1 cells showed a narrower TCR repertoire.

The antigens for these receptors are not known. TCRdb re-derived calls from the reads in MiXCR, one entry per CDR3 protein. The data contain approximately 77,000 distinct CDR3 sequences, about a fifth of them seen just once; the ten biggest clones take up 8% to 9%. Sequenced input: cultured type 1 regulatory T (Tr1) cells, either the whole culture or a sorted fraction (not recorded which). The receptor source for this set is a human donor in good health.

This chain connects TRBV7-2 to TRBJ1-2; possibly TRBD1 for D (6 bases). Germline CDR1 SGHTA, CDR2 FQGNSA. V was cut by 2 bases and J by 5 bases, with 15 bases left in between. The CDR3 consists of 15 residues. CDR3 DNA sequence: TGTGCCAGCAGCTTAAATGGTGGGGGCTTATATGGCTACACCTTC. Protein product: CASSLNGGGLYGYTF.

This clonotype was seen ten or more times. CDR3 bases: TGCGCCAGCAGCTTGCTGACTAGCGGGAGGGATGAGCAGTTCTTC. Protein product: CASSLLTSGRDEQFF. This chain uses TRBV5-1 with TRBJ2-1; 14 bases match TRBD2. Per the germline V gene, CDR1 is SGHRS and CDR2 is YFSETQ. Unmatched junction bases numbered 2, after V lost 1 base and J lost 8 bases. This CDR3 has 15 residues. Looking up the rest from reference TRBV5-1 and TRBJ2-1 gives the full variable domain: KAGVTQTPRYLIKTRGQQVTLSCSPISGHRSVSWYQQTPGQGLQFLFEYFSETQRNKGNFPGRFSGRQFSNSRSEMNVSTLELGDSALYLCASSLLTSGRDEQFFGPGTRLTVL.

V and J are TRBV19 and TRBJ1-5, with D unresolved. Germline V gene data show CDR1 as LNHDA and CDR2 as SQIVND (reference sequence). V lost 7 bases and J 5 bases, leaving 3 bases between the germline ends. The CDR3 contains 10 residues. The CDR3 protein is CASNDQPQHF. The CDR3 region has the DNA TGTGCCAGTAACGATCAGCCCCAGCATTTT.

This clonotype was counted between two and nine times. The CDR3 nucleotides read TGCGCCAGCGTACGACTTAGCGGGAGTACTCAAGAGACCCAGTACTTC. The encoded protein is CASVRLSGSTQETQYF. This chain uses TRBV5-1 with TRBJ2-5; 9 bases fit TRBD2. J gave up 2 bases and V 7 bases, and 12 bases lay outside the gene matches. The germline CDR1 and CDR2 sequences are SGHRS and YFSETQ. This CDR3 has 16 amino acids.

This clonotype was counted at least ten times. The rearrangement links TRBV7-3 to TRBJ1-2, with D possibly TRBD1 on 5 matching bases. The CDR3 has 13 amino acids. CDR1 is SGHTA and CDR2 is FQGTGA in the germline V gene. Trimming stripped 2 bases from V and 5 bases from J, with 9 bases between. For the CDR3, the DNA is TGTGCCAGCAGCTTAGACAGAGGATATGGCTACACCTTC. Translated: CASSLDRGYGYTF.